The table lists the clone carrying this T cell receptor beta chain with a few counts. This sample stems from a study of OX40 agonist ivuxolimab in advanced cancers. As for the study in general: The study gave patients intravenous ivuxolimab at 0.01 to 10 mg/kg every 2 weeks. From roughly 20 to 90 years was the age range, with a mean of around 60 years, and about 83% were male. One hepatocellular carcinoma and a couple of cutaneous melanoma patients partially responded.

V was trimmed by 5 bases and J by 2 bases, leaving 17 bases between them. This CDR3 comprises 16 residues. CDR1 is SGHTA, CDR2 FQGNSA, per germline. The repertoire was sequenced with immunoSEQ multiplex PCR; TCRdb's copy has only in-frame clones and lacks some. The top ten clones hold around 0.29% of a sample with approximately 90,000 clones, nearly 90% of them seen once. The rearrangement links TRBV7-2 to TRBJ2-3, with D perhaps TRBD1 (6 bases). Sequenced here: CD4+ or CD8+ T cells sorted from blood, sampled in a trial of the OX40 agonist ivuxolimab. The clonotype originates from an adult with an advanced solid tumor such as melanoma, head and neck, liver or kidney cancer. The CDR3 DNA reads TGTGCCAGCAGCGCCCGCGACAGGCCATCCACAGATACGCAGTATTTT. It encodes CASSARDRPSTDTQYF.